One sample yielded the 6 T cell receptor beta chains listed below, sequenced in a study of Graves' ophthalmopathy and Graves' hyperthyroidism (dated 2018 in TCRdb). The run used an Illumina HiSeq 2000. For repertoire sequencing, the TCR beta CDR3 regions were amplified from RNA transcripts. A first-round RT-PCR used HTBI primers with the Qiagen OneStep RT-PCR kit, followed by a second-round multiplex PCR, size selection and purification. In-frame beta chains were kept once TCRdb had trimmed the public reads at Q25 with fastp and called clones with MiXCR. CDR3 protein duplicates are merged, each entry listing the most common genes and DNA. Within this sample are hundreds of thousands of distinct CDR3 sequences, with around 40% of them counted one time only. The ten largest make up 44% of the sample. Source material: peripheral blood. Receptors originate from an adult man with Graves' ophthalmopathy.

At least ten counts were recorded for this clonotype. This rearrangement joins TRBV7-9 to TRBJ1-2; TRBD1 matches 7 bases. Trimming removed 3 bases from V and 10 bases from J; junction bases left unmatched: 8. The CDR3 runs to 13 residues. The germline V gene has CDR1 SEHNR and CDR2 FQNEAQ (reference sequence). Written as DNA, the CDR3 is TGTGCCAGCAGCTTCTCCAGGGGGGGTGACTACACCTTC. This translates into CASSFSRGGDYTF.

The rearrangement uses TRBV19 and TRBJ1-2; 9 bases align to TRBD1. The trim removed 5 bases at V and 2 bases at J, leaving 9 bases unmatched. The CDR3 is 16 amino acids. CDR1 is LNHDA and CDR2 is SQIVND in the germline V gene (reference sequence). CDR3 in amino acids: CASSYLGTGLNYGYTF. The CDR3 region has the DNA TGTGCCAGTAGTTACTTAGGGACAGGGCTGAACTATGGCTACACCTTC.

This chain links TRBV6-6 with TRBJ2-7; perhaps D is TRBD1 or TRBD2 (6 bases each). CDR1 is MNHNY and CDR2 is SVGAGI in the germline V gene (reference sequence). Deletions cut 8 bases from V and 5 bases from J, with 16 bases between. The CDR3 totals 13 residues. The CDR3 here is CASRESGADEQYF. CDR3 DNA sequence: TGTGCCAGCCGGGAATCGGGGGCCGACGAGCAGTACTTC.

On this clonotype: A junction boundary mismatches the germline segment, possibly from a read error. The CDR3: CATPPTYYSRVPAYEQHF. For the CDR3, the DNA is TGTGCCACCCCACCGACGTACTATTCCAGGGTACCCGCCTACGAGCAGCACTTC. The J gene is TRBJ2-7, the V gene TRBV24-1; maybe TRBD1 (5 bases). From germline, CDR1 is KGHDR and CDR2 SFDVKD. There are 18 residues in the CDR3.

The V and J genes are TRBV7-3 and TRBJ1-6; maybe TRBD1 (6 bases). The CDR3 has 14 amino acids. Germline loops: CDR1 SGHTA, CDR2 FQGTGA. Between the trimmed V and J ends, which lost 4 bases and 7 bases, there was a span of 11 bases. The CDR3 loop is CASSSQGINSPLHF. As DNA, the CDR3 is TGTGCCAGCAGCTCACAGGGTATCAATTCACCCCTCCACTTT.

The count of this clonotype is one. The rearrangement uses TRBV9 and TRBJ1-2, with 9 positions matching TRBD1. This CDR3 contains 15 residues. Germline V gene lookup returns CDR1 SGDLS and CDR2 YYNGEE. The V segment lost 0 bases and the J segment 8 bases; nucleotides outside the gene matches: 8. The CDR3 sequence: CASSVGTGGAEGYTF. Written as DNA, the CDR3 is TGTGCCAGCAGCGTAGGAACAGGGGGCGCCGAGGGCTACACCTTC.